This T cell receptor (beta chain) comes out of a study of neurological immune-mediated disorders. Findings and limits, study-wide: The level of TCR clonal expansion was highest in patients with HTLV-1-associated myelopathy and lowest in multiple sclerosis, where it fell below the level seen in healthy controls.

The cDNA was synthesized by means of template-switch 5'RACE, which was carried out with 10-nucleotide random UMIs. TCRdb analysed the 5' RACE reads with MiXCR anew, one entry per CDR3 protein. The sample contains 70,000 to 95,000 distinct CDR3 sequences, around 14% of which appear only once. Documented time point: longitudinal time-point 2. This clonotype was picked up many times. What it binds is unknown. With V trimmed by 5 bases and J by 1 base, 4 bases remained unmatched. Germline V gene lookup returns CDR1 SGHRS and CDR2 YFSETQ. CDR3 length: 15 amino acids. The rearrangement uses TRBV5-1 and TRBJ2-5; 11 bases are a match to TRBD1. Sequenced sample: PBMCs. This clonotype was sampled from a female donor with HTLV-1-associated myelopathy (HAM/TSP). The CDR3 is CASRSGTGGQETQYF. CDR3 DNA sequence: TGCGCCAGCAGGTCCGGGACAGGGGGCCAAGAGACCCAGTACTTC.